One sample yielded the 26 T cell receptor beta chains listed below, sequenced in a study of blood T cells in healthy people across ages. Sample-barcoded 5' priming and a J-beta primer mix drove a second PCR of about 7 to 12 cycles. TCRdb re-analysed the 5' RACE reads in MiXCR, keeping a single row per CDR3 protein. Of roughly 1 million distinct CDR3 sequences in the sample, around 27% were seen once. These data were also reused for a study on T cells of mothers and their children.

The sequenced sample was blood. The receptors were sampled from a girl aged 2 to 10 in good health.

This clonotype was observed a handful of times. The chain joins TRBV29-1 to TRBJ2-3, with no clear D. Germline CDR1 is SQVTM and CDR2 is ANQGSEA. CDR3 length: 12 residues. V was pared by 3 bases and J by 6 bases, with 10 bases between. This CDR3 reads CSVDDPRDTQYF. Written as DNA, the CDR3 is TGCAGCGTTGATGACCCCAGGGATACGCAGTATTTT.

This chain uses TRBV10-2 with TRBJ1-3; D gene unclear. The germline gives CDR1 WSHSY, CDR2 SAAADI. The length of the CDR3 is 15 residues. Between the trimmed V and J ends, which lost 1 base and 0 bases, there was a span of 7 bases. In DNA, the CDR3 is TGCGCCAGCAGTGAGTGGGCACCCTCTGGAAACACCATATATTTT. Translation: CASSEWAPSGNTIYF.

This clonotype was seen a few times. This sequence joins TRBV6-1 and TRBJ1-3; unclear D gene. Germline CDR1 reads MNHNS; CDR2 reads SASEGT. Trimming left V 2 bases short and J 2 bases short, with 13 bases between. The CDR3 totals 16 residues. CDR3 bases: TGTGCCAGCAGTGAAAGCTGGGGAGGAACTGGAAACACCATATATTTT. Protein sequence: CASSESWGGTGNTIYF.

This clonotype has just a few counts. The chain has TRBV20-1 and TRBJ2-4; 9 nucleotides match TRBD1. Germline V CDR1 and CDR2: DFQATT, SNEGSKA (reference sequence). Trimming at V came to 3 bases and at J to 6 bases, leaving 9 bases not matched to a gene. The CDR3 loop spans 15 amino acids. The CDR3 protein is CSASGGDRVLNIQYF. In DNA form, the CDR3 reads TGCAGTGCTAGTGGGGGGGACAGGGTATTAAACATTCAGTACTTC.

The table lists this clonotype with a count of one. The J gene is TRBJ1-1, the V gene TRBV7-2, with D perhaps TRBD1 (5 bases). Germline CDR1 reads SGHTA; CDR2 reads FQGNSA. Trimming took 1 base from V and 8 from J, leaving 11 bases between them. CDR3 length: 13 amino acids. CDR3 nucleotides: TGTGCCAGCAGCTTAGTGTCTCAGGGAGAAGCTTTCTTT. Protein: CASSLVSQGEAFF. The whole variable domain, filled in from reference TRBV7-2 and TRBJ1-1, reads GAGVSQSPSNKVTEKGKDVELRCDPISGHTALYWYRQSLGQGLEFLIYFQGNSAPDKSGLPSDRFSAERTGGSVSTLTIQRTQQEDSAVYLCASSLVSQGEAFFGQGTRLTVV.

The V gene is TRBV4-1, the J gene TRBJ2-7; 7 nucleotides line up with TRBD2. The germline V gene encodes CDR1 MGHRA and CDR2 YSYEKL. The ends lost 4 bases at V and 5 bases at J; junction bases unmatched: 8. This CDR3 has 14 amino acids. The CDR3 is CASSLVAGNHEQYF. The CDR3 DNA reads as TGCGCCAGCAGCCTTGTAGCGGGTAACCACGAGCAGTACTTC.

The chain links TRBV29-1 to TRBJ1-2, with D unclear. CDR3 size: 11 residues. Trimming cost V 5 bases and J 4 bases, with 8 bases left between them. Germline V gene data show CDR1 as SQVTM and CDR2 as ANQGSEA. CDR3 in amino acids: CSVSHLYGYTF. CDR3 bases: TGCAGCGTTTCACATCTCTATGGCTACACCTTC.

The chain's CDR3 is CASSSEPRLAEQETQYF. CDR3 DNA: TGTGCCAGCAGTTCAGAACCCCGACTAGCGGAGCAAGAGACCCAGTACTTC. The chain employs TRBV12-3 or TRBV12-4 and TRBJ2-5; TRBD2 matches 9 bases. J gave up 2 bases and V 4 bases, and 11 bases lay outside the gene matches. CDR3 length equals 17 residues.

This clonotype was seen a single time. A junction boundary mismatches the germline segment, possibly from a read error. V and J are TRBV20-1 and TRBJ1-4, with D unclear. CDR1 and CDR2 (germline): DFQATT, SNEGSKA (reference sequence). This CDR3 spans 13 amino acids. CDR3: CGARGGTNEKLFF. CDR3 nucleotides: TGCGGTGCTAGAGGTGGAACTAATGAAAAACTGTTTTTT.

The rearrangement links TRBV21-1 to TRBJ1-1; whether TRBD1, the table's D call, matches the DNA was not checked. TRBV21-1 is labeled a pseudogene. The CDR3 has 16 residues. In nucleotides, the CDR3 is TGTGCCAGCAGCAAAGCGCTTTCGGGACAAGACACTGAAGCTTTCTTT. It translates to CASSKALSGQDTEAFF.

This clonotype appeared a few times. V is TRBV12-3 or TRBV12-4 and J is TRBJ2-7; tentatively, D is TRBD2 (5 bases). Trimming took 7 bases from V and 7 from J, leaving 17 bases between them. The CDR3 has 13 residues. As DNA, the CDR3 is TGTGCCAGCAAGGATGGGAGACGTGGAGAGCAGTACTTC. This codes for CASKDGRRGEQYF.

V and J are TRBV6-2 or TRBV6-3 and TRBJ2-1; D is perhaps TRBD1 (6 bases). The J call could be wrong; TRBJ2-7 is a better fit for the DNA end. The CDR3 contains 14 residues. Germline loops: CDR1 MNHEY, CDR2 SVGEGT. The CDR3 bases are TGTGCCAGCAGACAGACAGGCCTCTCCTACGAGCAGTACTTC. Translating it yields CASRQTGLSYEQYF.

The chain has TRBV19 and TRBJ2-2, with 10 positions matching TRBD2. Germline V lookup: CDR1 LNHDA, CDR2 SQIVND (reference sequence). Trimming at V came to 8 bases and at J to 7 bases, leaving 10 bases not matched to a gene. CDR3 length: 15 residues. The CDR3 bases are TGTGCCAGTGGCGGACTAGCGGAAGTAGGCGGGGAGCTGTTTTTT. This translates into CASGGLAEVGGELFF.

The chain joins TRBV20-1 to TRBJ1-1; TRBD1 aligns across 9 bases. The CDR3 has 15 residues. Looked up from germline, CDR1 is DFQATT and CDR2 is SNEGSKA (reference sequence). Trimming took 6 bases from V and 0 from J; bases not matched to a gene: 8. The CDR3 bases are TGCAGTGCCGCCGGGACAGGGTCCATGAACACTGAAGCTTTCTTT. The encoded protein is CSAAGTGSMNTEAFF.

The rearrangement uses TRBV28 and TRBJ2-5, with 7 bases fitting TRBD2. Germline V gives CDR1 MDHEN, CDR2 SYDVKM. With V trimmed by 3 bases and J by 0 bases, 25 bases remained unmatched. This CDR3 has 22 residues. The DNA of the CDR3 is TGTGCCAGCAGTTTTGTGTTGGGTTCTCCCTCCGGGAGGCCCGGGGACCAAGAGACCCAGTACTTC. This gives the protein CASSFVLGSPSGRPGDQETQYF.

Details on this clonotype: The junction differs from germline at one of its ends, possibly a read error. The chain recombines TRBV4-1 with TRBJ2-1; no firm D call. The CDR3 loop spans 15 amino acids. Germline lookup yields CDR1 MGHRA and CDR2 YSYEKL. CDR3 amino acids: CVSSLVDGSYNEQFF. The CDR3 coding sequence is TGCGTCAGCAGCCTCGTTGATGGCTCCTACAATGAGCAGTTCTTC.

V and J are TRBV29-1 and TRBJ2-7; unclear D gene. This CDR3 spans 12 amino acids. Germline V CDR1 and CDR2: SQVTM, ANQGSEA. V gave up 4 bases and J gave up 5 bases, with 12 bases separating them. CDR3 amino acids: CSVVQSGNEQYF. In nucleotides, the CDR3 is TGCAGCGTTGTCCAATCGGGCAACGAGCAGTACTTC.

The J gene is TRBJ1-4, the V gene TRBV11-3; D is ambiguous. V was trimmed by 5 bases and J by 6 bases, leaving 16 bases between them. This CDR3 region has 15 residues. Germline loops: CDR1 SGHNT, CDR2 YENEEA. The CDR3 DNA sequence: TGTGCCAGCAGCGTTCCGTCCGGGTCTCATGAAAAACTGTTTTTT. Translating it yields CASSVPSGSHEKLFF.

The chain combines TRBV7-2 with TRBJ2-5; D is tentatively TRBD1 or TRBD2 (5 bases each). This CDR3 region has 16 residues. In germline, CDR1 is SGHTA, CDR2 FQGNSA. The ends were cut back, 5 bases at V and 3 bases at J, with 19 bases in the middle. CDR3 protein: CASSLSHRDGKETQYF. The CDR3 DNA is TGTGCCAGCAGCCTATCCCACCGGGACGGAAAAGAGACCCAGTACTTC. Based on the CDR3 plus reference TRBV7-2 and TRBJ2-5, the full variable domain is GAGVSQSPSNKVTEKGKDVELRCDPISGHTALYWYRQSLGQGLEFLIYFQGNSAPDKSGLPSDRFSAERTGGSVSTLTIQRTQQEDSAVYLCASSLSHRDGKETQYFGPGTRLLVL.

In its sample, this clonotype was seen once. The chain's CDR3 is CASSDTGTGDNEQFF. CDR3 DNA: TGTGCCAGCAGCGATACCGGGACAGGGGATAATGAGCAGTTCTTC. The chain recombines TRBV2 with TRBJ2-7; 10 positions match TRBD1. The end of the DNA fits TRBJ2-1 better, so the J call may be wrong. CDR3 size: 15 residues. Germline lookup yields CDR1 SNHLY and CDR2 FYNNEI.

The V gene is TRBV27, the J gene TRBJ2-7; 7 bases map to TRBD2. Matching the DNA end better, TRBJ2-1 makes the J call doubtful. Germline-derived CDR1 and CDR2 are MNHEY and SMNVEV (reference sequence). The length of the CDR3 is 15 residues. CDR3 nucleotides: TGTGCCAGCAACCAAGCGGGATCCGCCTACAATGAGCAGTTCTTC. This encodes CASNQAGSAYNEQFF.

This clonotype was counted only a few times. The chain joins TRBV2 to TRBJ2-3, with D tentatively TRBD1 (6 bases). V shed 3 bases and J shed 4 bases, with 14 bases lying between them. Germline CDR1 and CDR2: SNHLY and FYNNEI. The CDR3 is 15 amino acids. CDR3 region: CASSDPQGWSDTQYF. As DNA, the CDR3 is TGTGCCAGCAGTGACCCCCAGGGGTGGTCAGATACGCAGTATTTT.

This chain joins TRBV12-3 or TRBV12-4 and TRBJ2-7; either TRBD1 or TRBD2 may supply D (5 bases each). The length of the CDR3 is 16 residues. V lost 1 base, J lost 2 bases, and 15 bases lay in between. The DNA for the CDR3 is TGTGCCAGCAGTTTAGAGAGTACCGGGACCCCCTACGAGCAGTACTTC. Protein sequence: CASSLESTGTPYEQYF.

In its sample, this clonotype was seen a few times. This chain joins TRBV20-1 and TRBJ2-2, with 9 nucleotides matching TRBD2. Losses at the gene ends were 4 bases for V and 1 base for J; bases not matched to a gene: 10. This CDR3 has 17 amino acids. Germline V CDR1 and CDR2: DFQATT, SNEGSKA (reference sequence). This chain's CDR3 is CSAILLAGEKNTGELFF. The CDR3 region has the DNA TGCAGTGCTATCCTATTAGCGGGAGAGAAGAACACCGGGGAGCTGTTTTTT.

This clonotype occurred a few times. This chain joins TRBV20-1 and TRBJ1-1, with 7 bases matching TRBD1. Germline V gives CDR1 DFQATT, CDR2 SNEGSKA (reference sequence). The CDR3 runs to 16 residues. V lost 6 bases to trimming and J lost 4 bases; unmatched junction nucleotides: 17. In nucleotides, the CDR3 is TGCAGTGCCGTCGGACAGGCGGGTAGTGTAGGCACTGAAGCTTTCTTT. Amino acids: CSAVGQAGSVGTEAFF.

The chain links TRBV29-1 to TRBJ2-7, with TRBD2 matching over 8 bases. The CDR3 consists of 12 residues. The J segment lost 6 bases and the V segment lost 6 bases, leaving 7 bases of the junction unmatched. Germline-derived CDR1 and CDR2 are SQVTM and ANQGSEA. CDR3 loop: CSVGTRRGEQYF. CDR3 sequence (DNA): TGCAGCGTCGGGACTAGAAGGGGCGAGCAGTACTTC.